This is a list of T cell receptor beta chains from one sample in a study of cytomegalovirus exposure and HLA in healthy donors. Libraries were prepared by immunoSEQ multiplex PCR; TCRdb keeps only in-frame clonotypes and omits some of them. The sample comprises roughly 250,000 clones, under 90% of which are singletons, and roughly 0.3% rests with the top ten. The sample taken for sequencing was PBMCs. The receptors shown here come from a girl aged 2 to 9 in good health and CMV-seronegative. The CDR3 runs from the conserved cysteine through the conserved F or W. Size is omitted from some rows. Given values are once, few, many or a class for expanded clones.

V	J	size	length	CDR3
TRBV4-2	TRBJ2-1	once	13	CASSQIALAEQFF
TRBV27	TRBJ2-7	NA	14	CASSLTRTGYEQYF
TRBV7-3	TRBJ1-5	once	18	CASSSRDRPKYSNQPQHF
TRBV28	TRBJ1-1	NA	13	CASSLSQGAEAFF
TRBV7-6	TRBJ2-7	NA	17	CASSLGRLAGGPYEQYF
TRBV2	TRBJ2-2	NA	13	CASSDWTSGELFF
TRBV25-1	TRBJ2-3	NA	12	CASSESPDTQYF
TRBV11-2	TRBJ1-5	NA	15	CASSLGAGTHQPQHF
TRBV28	TRBJ1-5	NA	15	CASRLPGQTNQPQHF
TRBV27	TRBJ2-7	NA	15	CASSNFQGAVYEQYF
TRBV5-1	TRBJ2-2	NA	15	CASSLVAGETGELFF
TRBV28	TRBJ2-1	NA	15	CASIVSAGGYNEQFF
TRBV27	TRBJ1-6	NA	14	CASKGTGTGSPLHF
TRBV6-5	TRBJ1-1	NA	14	CASSYSYQGGTAFF
TRBV7-2	TRBJ1-1	NA	14	CASSINRLDTEAFF
TRBV11-2	TRBJ1-3	few	13	CASSLARGNTIYF
TRBV19	TRBJ2-1	NA	16	CASSIDPAGGYNEQFF
TRBV9	TRBJ2-7	NA	12	CASNRGADEQYF
TRBV6-1	TRBJ1-2	NA	13	CASSVQGTDGYTF
TRBV7-3	TRBJ2-3	NA	16	CASSWGLASGTDTQYF
TRBV28	TRBJ1-3	NA	13	CASSLETPNTIYF
TRBV7-2	TRBJ1-1	NA	15	CASSLSRTGYTEAFF
TRBV28	TRBJ1-3	few	17	CASTFTGRGRTGNTIYF
TRBV9	TRBJ2-7	NA	14	CASSVKREGYEQYF
TRBV6-1	TRBJ2-7	NA	18	CASSAIVGTSDASYEQYF
TRBV4-1	TRBJ2-2	NA	16	CASSQPISGSTGELFF
TRBV7-6	TRBJ2-3	NA	15	CASSLMRGGADTQYF
TRBV11-1	TRBJ2-5	NA	17	CASSFWSGTGKFQTQYF
TRBV5-1	TRBJ2-7	once	17	CASSHRGLAGASGERYF
TRBV9	TRBJ2-5	NA	16	CASSTPGQGPQETQYF
TRBV18	TRBJ2-7	NA	16	CASSPLTGFKAYEQYF
TRBV5-4	TRBJ2-2	NA	16	CASSRGTGVNTGELFF
TRBV27	TRBJ2-7	NA	15	CASSPGTRGGREQYF
TRBV11-2	TRBJ1-2	NA	14	CASSLSRTGLGYTF
TRBV28	TRBJ2-7	NA	16	CASKKSGRASSYEQYF
TRBV5-3	TRBJ2-1	NA	17	CARSTPKHSGGGDEQFF
TRBV27	TRBJ1-3	NA	13	CASSEGAGNTIYF
TRBV29-1	TRBJ2-2	NA	14	CSVVDREFTGELFF
TRBV19	TRBJ2-3	NA	16	CASSIPGGPSTDTQYF
TRBV28	TRBJ1-1	NA	15	CATTNPGQLNTEAFF
TRBV9	TRBJ2-3	NA	15	CASSASAGTTDTQYF
TRBV6-6	TRBJ1-1	once	14	CASSPTGIGTEAFF
TRBV19	TRBJ1-1	NA	11	CASSVRREAFF
TRBV11-1	TRBJ1-5	NA	12	CASSSGGQPQHF
TRBV30	TRBJ1-4	NA	15	CAWNRGTGTNEKLFF
TRBV13	TRBJ2-1	NA	14	CASSLGSRGDEQFF
TRBV6-1	TRBJ2-3	NA	15	CALGLAGAGSDTQYF
TRBV18	TRBJ2-3	NA	15	CASSRGPGGADTQYF
TRBV4-1	TRBJ1-1	NA	15	CASSQDRREHTEAFF
TRBV12-5	TRBJ1-1	NA	16	CASGLGGQGMNTEAFF
TRBV28	TRBJ1-2	few	13	CASSTQINYGYTF
TRBV19	TRBJ2-1	NA	13	CASSSGPSNEQFF
TRBV7-3	TRBJ2-1	NA	17	CASSRSPLAGVSNEQFF
TRBV4-1	TRBJ2-7	NA	15	CASSPRTSGGYEQYF
TRBV2	TRBJ1-1	NA	14	CASSLTSRGTEAFF
TRBV5-1	TRBJ2-3	NA	14	CASSLVRGTDTQYF
TRBV29-1	NA	NA	14	CSVEKGQGGYEQYF